The 22 T cell receptor beta chains listed next were all sequenced from one sample in a study of T cell repertoires in cytomegalovirus infection. TCRdb independently ran MiXCR on the reads; one entry per CDR3 protein. The sample lists roughly 760,000 distinct CDR3 sequences, under 40% occurring once. The specimen was PBMCs. These receptor sequences come from a human donor in good health (CMV status not recorded). Some clones in this sample may be carry-over from other donors' samples.

This clonotype came up a few times. Here the CDR3 DNA reads TGCAGTGCTAGAGAAATCGAGCACAGGGGAATGAAGGCCGGGGAGCTGTTTTTT. Translated, it gives CSAREIEHRGMKAGELFF. The chain employs TRBV20-1 and TRBJ2-2; 7 bases fit TRBD1. The germline V gene encodes CDR1 DFQATT and CDR2 SNEGSKA (reference sequence). V was clipped by 0 bases and J by 6 bases; unmatched bases: 16. The CDR3 is 18 amino acids.

This chain joins TRBV5-5 and TRBJ2-2, with D tentatively TRBD1 (6 bases). Between the trimmed V and J ends, which lost 0 bases and 6 bases, there was a span of 9 bases. The V gene's germline CDR1 is SGHKS and CDR2 YYEKEE (reference sequence). This CDR3 spans 14 amino acids. CDR3 sequence (DNA): TGTGCCAGCAGCTTGGATACAGGGCCCGGGGAGCTGTTTTTT. Residues: CASSLDTGPGELFF.

The chain uses TRBV7-2 and TRBJ1-2; no firm D call. Germline V CDR1 and CDR2: SGHTA, FQGNSA. The CDR3 is 16 amino acids. With 5 bases removed from V and 7 bases from J, the gap between germline ends came to 23 bases. Written as DNA, the CDR3 is TGTGCCAGCAGCCAACTCCCAACGGTGCTTGGTCTTGGCTACACCTTC. Protein sequence: CASSQLPTVLGLGYTF. Together with reference TRBV7-2 and TRBJ1-2, the CDR3 gives the full variable domain: GAGVSQSPSNKVTEKGKDVELRCDPISGHTALYWYRQSLGQGLEFLIYFQGNSAPDKSGLPSDRFSAERTGGSVSTLTIQRTQQEDSAVYLCASSQLPTVLGLGYTFGSGTRLTVV.

For this clonotype: A much larger clone sits a single nucleotide away, making a read error possible. The final CDR3 position lacks the conserved phenylalanine or tryptophan, pointing to a likely read error. The chain is built from TRBV27 and TRBJ1-1; TRBD1 matches 9 bases. V lost 5 bases, J lost 4 bases, and 8 bases stayed unmatched. The CDR3 runs 15 residues. CDR1 is MNHEY and CDR2 is SMNVEV in the germline V gene (reference sequence). CDR3 in DNA: TGTGCCAGCAGTCCATTCCGGGACAGGGTCACTGAAGCTTTCCTT. As protein: CASSPFRDRVTEAFL.

The sample holds a few counts of this clonotype. The gene calls are TRBV7-8 and TRBJ1-5; possibly TRBD1 for D (5 bases). CDR1 is SGHVS and CDR2 is FQNEAQ in the germline V gene. The CDR3 extends over 16 amino acids. The V end was cut by 1 base, the J end by 5 bases, with 15 bases between. The CDR3: CASSLGGFRVHQPQHF. CDR3 sequence (DNA): TGTGCCAGCAGCTTAGGTGGTTTCAGGGTGCATCAGCCCCAGCATTTT.

This clonotype turned up a few times. The chain uses TRBV6-5 and TRBJ2-1; D call uncertain. CDR1 is MNHEY, CDR2 SVGAGI, per germline. The germline V and J ends were trimmed by 0 bases and 6 bases, with 9 bases remaining between them. CDR3 length: 14 amino acids. The DNA for the CDR3 is TGTGCCAGCAGTTACTCGACACAAATCAATGAGCAGTTCTTC. It yields the protein CASSYSTQINEQFF.

This clonotype was counted ten times or more. The chain uses TRBV7-2 and TRBJ1-5; no definite D call. The CDR3 totals 14 residues. Trimming removed 5 bases at V and 2 bases at J, with 10 bases between. In germline, CDR1 is SGHTA, CDR2 FQGNSA. This CDR3 reads CASSARRGNQPQHF. CDR3 DNA sequence: TGTGCCAGCAGCGCGCGCAGAGGCAATCAGCCCCAGCATTTT. The whole variable domain, remainder taken from reference TRBV7-2 and TRBJ1-5, is GAGVSQSPSNKVTEKGKDVELRCDPISGHTALYWYRQSLGQGLEFLIYFQGNSAPDKSGLPSDRFSAERTGGSVSTLTIQRTQQEDSAVYLCASSARRGNQPQHFGDGTRLSIL.

There are many counts of this clonotype. This sequence joins TRBV11-2 and TRBJ1-1; D is possibly TRBD1 (5 bases). Germline V lookup: CDR1 SGHAT, CDR2 FQNNGV. The length of the CDR3 is 14 residues. Trimming removed 5 bases from V and 1 base from J, with 11 bases in between. The CDR3 bases are TGTGCCAGCAGCCCCGGGACTTGGAACACTGAAGCTTTCTTT. Translated, it gives CASSPGTWNTEAFF.

This clonotype was counted between two and nine times. This chain links TRBV5-1 with TRBJ2-3, with a tentative D call TRBD1 (5 bases). Germline assignment: CDR1 SGHRS and CDR2 YFSETQ. The CDR3 length is 13 residues. The V end lost 4 bases, the J end lost 3 bases, and 9 bases lay between the germline ends. The chain's CDR3 is CASSPSGTDTQYF. CDR3 coding DNA: TGCGCCAGCAGCCCCTCAGGGACAGATACGCAGTATTTT.

The chain employs TRBV10-3 and TRBJ2-7; 7 nucleotides match TRBD2. The CDR3 length is 15 residues. Unmatched junction bases numbered 9, after V lost 6 bases and J lost 1 base. Germline V lookup: CDR1 ENHRY, CDR2 SYGVKD. The CDR3 spells CAISASGGGSYEQYF. DNA for the CDR3: TGTGCCATCAGCGCTTCGGGGGGAGGGTCCTACGAGCAGTACTTC.

The chain couples TRBV28 to TRBJ1-4; D is ambiguous. Looked up from germline, CDR1 is MDHEN and CDR2 is SYDVKM. V was clipped by 5 bases and J by 0 bases, with 10 bases between them. CDR3 length: 15 amino acids. CDR3 residues: CASSRHTTTNEKLFF. The CDR3 DNA is TGTGCCAGCAGTCGGCACACAACAACTAATGAAAAACTGTTTTTT.

This clonotype showed up just a few times. The chain combines TRBV6-1 with TRBJ1-5; D is unresolved. From germline, CDR1 is MNHNS and CDR2 SASEGT. The V end was cut by 6 bases, the J end by 0 bases, with 9 bases between. This CDR3 spans 14 amino acids. CDR3 protein: CASRPTLSNQPQHF. In nucleotides, the CDR3 is TGTGCCAGCAGGCCTACCCTTAGCAATCAGCCCCAGCATTTT.

The V gene is TRBV7-9, the J gene TRBJ1-2, with 7 bases aligning to TRBD1. The CDR3 has 13 amino acids. Per germline, CDR1 SEHNR and CDR2 FQNEAQ (reference sequence). J lost 8 bases, V lost 4 bases, and 7 bases had no gene match. In DNA, the CDR3 is TGTGCCAGCAGCTCACGACAGGGCCGGGGCTACACCTTC. This translates into CASSSRQGRGYTF. The full variable domain, in which reference TRBV7-9 and TRBJ1-2 provide the parts outside the CDR3, is DTGVSQNPRHKITKRGQNVTFRCDPISEHNRLYWYRQTLGQGPEFLTYFQNEAQLEKSRLLSDRFSAERPKGSFSTLEIQRTEQGDSAMYLCASSSRQGRGYTFGSGTRLTVV.

Only a few counts were recorded for this clonotype. The rearrangement joins TRBV6-6 to TRBJ2-3; TRBD2 agrees at 12 bases. Germline V gives CDR1 MNHNY, CDR2 SVGAGI (reference sequence). The trim removed 4 bases at V and 4 bases at J, leaving 6 bases unmatched. CDR3 length: 16 residues. The CDR3 nucleotides are TGTGCCAGCAGTTCCAGACTAGCGGGAGTGGCAGATACGCAGTATTTT. The encoded protein is CASSSRLAGVADTQYF.

This clonotype was detected a few times. This chain links TRBV5-1 with TRBJ1-3; D perhaps matches TRBD1 (5 bases). Germline loops: CDR1 SGHRS, CDR2 YFSETQ. The CDR3 is 13 amino acids. Trimming cost V 2 bases and J 4 bases, with 7 bases left between them. The CDR3, as DNA: TGCGCCAGCAGCTTTGAGGGGGGAAACACCATATATTTT. It codes for CASSFEGGNTIYF.

This chain uses TRBV2 with TRBJ2-7; D remains unclear. Trimming took 9 bases from V and 7 from J, leaving 13 bases between them. CDR3 length equals 11 residues. CDR1 and CDR2 from the germline V gene are SNHLY and FYNNEI. CDR3 DNA: TGTGCCAGAAGCCCGAATTGGGAGCAGTACTTC. This translates into CARSPNWEQYF.

This chain uses TRBV3-1 with TRBJ1-5, with unresolved D. Trimming removed 1 base from V and 4 bases from J, with 11 bases in between. Germline CDR1 LGHDT, CDR2 YNNKEL (reference sequence). The CDR3 runs to 15 residues. The CDR3 DNA is TGTGCCAGCAGCCAAGGATCGGCAGATAATCAGCCCCAGCATTTT. Amino acid sequence: CASSQGSADNQPQHF.

The chain couples TRBV5-6 to TRBJ2-2, with 7 bases lining up with TRBD2. The germline CDR1 and CDR2 sequences are SGHDT and YYEEEE. This CDR3 has 16 amino acids. The V and J ends lost 4 bases and 3 bases, in that order; junction bases with no gene match: 9. The DNA of the CDR3 is TGTGCCAGCAGCCCGGCGTTTCGGGGGGACACCGGGGAGCTGTTTTTT. This translates into CASSPAFRGDTGELFF.

V gene TRBV6-5 combines with J gene TRBJ2-1; the D is unclear. Germline V gene lookup returns CDR1 MNHEY and CDR2 SVGAGI. The germline V and J ends were trimmed by 0 bases and 3 bases, with 15 bases remaining between them. CDR3 size: 17 residues. DNA of the CDR3: TGTGCCAGCAGTTACTCCCACCGGATCGGTCGCTACAATGAGCAGTTCTTC. It codes for CASSYSHRIGRYNEQFF.

This clonotype was counted many times. The V and J genes are TRBV11-2 and TRBJ2-3; no clear D. Between the trimmed V and J ends, which lost 1 base and 6 bases, there was a span of 5 bases. In germline, CDR1 is SGHAT, CDR2 FQNNGV. The length of the CDR3 is 12 residues. The CDR3 bases are TGTGCCAGCAGCTTAGCGGGTGATACGCAGTATTTT. Its protein is CASSLAGDTQYF.

This clonotype was detected a few times. The chain joins TRBV12-5 to TRBJ2-5, with 8 bases that match TRBD1. Per germline, CDR1 LGHNT and CDR2 FRNRAP. Trimming at V came to 3 bases and at J to 1 base, leaving 7 bases not matched to a gene. The CDR3 loop spans 16 amino acids. DNA for the CDR3: TGTGCTAGTGGTTTAGCTGGACAGGGACCCCAAGAGACCCAGTACTTC. Amino acids: CASGLAGQGPQETQYF.

Only a few counts were recorded for this clonotype. The chain joins TRBV7-8 to TRBJ2-1; 12 bases are shared with TRBD2. The CDR3 is 17 amino acids. Trimming took 5 bases from V and 3 from J; bases not matched to a gene: 8. From germline, CDR1 is SGHVS and CDR2 FQNEAQ. Here the CDR3 DNA reads TGTGCCAGCAGCCCGGGACTAGCGGGTGACCACTACAATGAGCAGTTCTTC. Its protein is CASSPGLAGDHYNEQFF.